This is a list of T cell receptor beta chains from one sample in a study of T-cell memory formation after mild COVID-19. TCRdb re-derived calls from the 5' RACE reads in MiXCR, one entry per CDR3 protein. The data hold hundreds of thousands of distinct CDR3 sequences, with 18% observed a single time. Specimen: PBMCs or a T cell subset sorted from them (not recorded which). The receptor set was obtained from an adult woman who had mild COVID-19 (a few samples of this study predate the infection). Cell type and time point are not known. The conserved cysteine and the conserved F or W are not part of the CDR3 here. Expanded clones are given a class, and other clones once, few, many or no size at all.

>TRBV5-1|TRBJ2-5|-
ASTTGTSGQETQY
>TRBV6-5|TRBJ2-1|-
ASSYSSGRPNNEQF
>TRBV11-2|TRBJ2-1|-
ASSLEWGPYNEQF
>TRBV15|TRBJ1-1|few
ATSRDQGFVAF
>TRBV20-1|TRBJ2-3|-
SARVSRGAPDTQY
>TRBV7-9|TRBJ2-1|many
ASSSPQTSVLGHEQF
>TRBV7-8|TRBJ1-2|few
ASSLARAGGRYGYT
>TRBV3-1|TRBJ2-3|few
ASSPTTSTDTQY
>TRBV24-1|TRBJ2-5|few
ATSDLARVKGEREETQY
>TRBV4-1|TRBJ1-5|-
ASSQDQGGVLGAPQH
>TRBV7-6|TRBJ2-5|-
ASSQFQGPGQGETQY
>TRBV27|TRBJ2-1|-
ASSRQGLAGRHNEQF
>TRBV6-2/TRBV6-3|TRBJ1-1|many
ASNRQGWTEAF
>TRBV2|TRBJ2-3|-
ASTAGGPGTQY
>TRBV6-2/TRBV6-3|TRBJ2-1|-
ASSVTGPRGLANEQF
>TRBV9|TRBJ2-6|-
ASSVSTVPLSGANVLT
>TRBV7-9|TRBJ1-2|-
ASSSTEGGRQNYGYT
>TRBV11-2|TRBJ2-3|few
AKTRFTDTQY
>TRBV20-1|TRBJ1-1|-
SVWENTEAF
>TRBV19|TRBJ1-3|-
ASGQEDNTIY
>TRBV12-3/TRBV12-4|TRBJ1-1|-
ATATANTEAF
>TRBV5-1|TRBJ2-3|-
ATSRQGEPEDTQY